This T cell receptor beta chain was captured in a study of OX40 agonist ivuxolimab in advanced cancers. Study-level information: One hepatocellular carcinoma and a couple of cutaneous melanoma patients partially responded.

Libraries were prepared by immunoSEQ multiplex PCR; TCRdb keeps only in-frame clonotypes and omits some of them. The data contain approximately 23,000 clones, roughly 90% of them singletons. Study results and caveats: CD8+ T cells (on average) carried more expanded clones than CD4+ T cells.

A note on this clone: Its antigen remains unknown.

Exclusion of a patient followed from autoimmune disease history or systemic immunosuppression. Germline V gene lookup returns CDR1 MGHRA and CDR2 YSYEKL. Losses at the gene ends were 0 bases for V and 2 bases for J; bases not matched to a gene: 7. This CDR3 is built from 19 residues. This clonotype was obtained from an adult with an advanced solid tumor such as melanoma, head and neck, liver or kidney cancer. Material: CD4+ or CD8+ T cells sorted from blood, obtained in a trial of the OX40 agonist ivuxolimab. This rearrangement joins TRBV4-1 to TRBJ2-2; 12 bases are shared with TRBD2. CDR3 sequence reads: CASSQDLLAGGINTGELFF. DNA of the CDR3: TGCGCCAGCAGCCAAGATCTGCTAGCGGGAGGGATAAACACCGGGGAGCTGTTTTTT.